Listed here are 21 T cell receptor beta chains from one sample, sequenced in a study of control samples from healthy donors and cancer patients. The method was immunoSEQ multiplex PCR; TCRdb's version includes in-frame clones alone and lacks a portion of them. The table lists roughly 100,000 clones, about 83% of them singletons. Sequencing was performed on blood. These receptors were obtained from a woman aged 45-59 years in good health.

V gene TRBV7-3 combines with J gene TRBJ2-3, with 8 nucleotides matching TRBD2. Germline lookup yields CDR1 SGHTA and CDR2 FQGTGA. The CDR3 sequence is 17 residues long. The junction had 11 bases not matched to a gene; V was cut back by 2 bases and J by 4 bases. This chain's CDR3 is CASSLGPVGGEADTQYF. CDR3 coding DNA: TGTGCCAGCAGCTTAGGTCCGGTCGGGGGGGAAGCAGATACGCAGTATTTT.

The V gene is TRBV6-6, the J gene TRBJ2-2; D ambiguous. CDR1 MNHNY and CDR2 SVGAGI come from the germline V gene (reference sequence). The length of the CDR3 is 13 residues. The V end lost 2 bases, the J end lost 2 bases, and 3 bases lay between the germline ends. CDR3: CASSYVNTGELFF. Here the CDR3 DNA reads TGTGCCAGCAGTTACGTTAACACCGGGGAGCTGTTTTTT.

The chain is built from TRBV6-5 and TRBJ1-4; 10 bases fit TRBD1. CDR3 size: 13 residues. Germline values: CDR1 MNHEY, CDR2 SVGAGI. V was clipped by 7 bases and J by 8 bases; unmatched bases: 4. This chain's CDR3 is CASKPGQGEKLFF. The CDR3, as DNA: TGTGCCAGCAAGCCGGGACAGGGGGAAAAACTGTTTTTT.

About this clone: This specimen includes other DNA sequences encoding the same CDR3. The chain is built from TRBV4-1 and TRBJ2-1; D unresolved. From germline, CDR1 is MGHRA and CDR2 YSYEKL. The germline V and J ends were trimmed by 1 base and 0 bases, with 4 bases remaining between them. This CDR3 comprises 14 residues. The CDR3: CASSQGSSYNEQFF. CDR3 coding DNA: TGCGCCAGCAGCCAAGGCAGCTCCTACAATGAGCAGTTCTTC.

The chain recombines TRBV5-1 with TRBJ2-5, with 9 bases lining up with TRBD1. The CDR3 loop spans 18 amino acids. With 0 bases clipped from V and 3 bases from J, the junction kept 12 bases outside the gene matches. Per the germline V gene, CDR1 is SGHRS and CDR2 is YFSETQ. The CDR3 DNA reads as TGCGCCAGCAGCTTGGAACCGCCGGGACAGGGTTGGGAAGAGACCCAGTACTTC. Its protein product is CASSLEPPGQGWEETQYF.

The V gene is TRBV5-1, the J gene TRBJ2-1, with TRBD1 matching 11 bases. In germline, CDR1 is SGHRS, CDR2 YFSETQ. CDR3 length equals 16 residues. J gave up 4 bases and V 2 bases, and 5 bases lay outside the gene matches. The CDR3: CASSFGQGAVYNEQFF. The CDR3 DNA reads TGCGCCAGCAGCTTCGGACAGGGGGCCGTGTACAATGAGCAGTTCTTC.

This clone was seen only once. DNA of the CDR3: TGTGCCAGCAGTTTAGATGGGGGAACCACTAATGAAAAACTGTTTTTT. Translation gives CASSLDGGTTNEKLFF. The chain couples TRBV27 to TRBJ1-4; weak D call: TRBD1 (5 bases). The CDR3 is made up of 16 amino acids. The germline V gene encodes CDR1 MNHEY and CDR2 SMNVEV (reference sequence). Trimming pared 2 bases from V and 2 bases from J, leaving 12 bases between. Supplemented by reference TRBV27 and TRBJ1-4, the full variable domain reads EAQVTQNPRYLITVTGKKLTVTCSQNMNHEYMSWYRQDPGLGLRQIYYSMNVEVTDKGDVPEGYKVSRKEKRNFPLILESPSPNQTSLYFCASSLDGGTTNEKLFFGSGTQLSVL.

The gene calls are TRBV7-2 and TRBJ2-3, with 8 positions matching TRBD2. The length of the CDR3 is 14 residues. The trim removed 4 bases at V and 11 bases at J, leaving 11 bases unmatched. Per germline, CDR1 SGHTA and CDR2 FQGNSA. The CDR3 bases are TGTGCCAGCAGCTCGGGAGTTCTAGCGGGTGGGCAGTATTTT. Its translation is CASSSGVLAGGQYF.

The V call is TRBV4-2, the J call TRBJ2-3; TRBD1 matches at 7 bases. CDR3 length equals 16 residues. Germline lookup yields CDR1 LGHNA and CDR2 YNFKEQ. After removal of 2 bases from V and 0 bases from J, the junction contained 5 bases not matched to a gene. CDR3 sequence: CASSQRDSYSTDTQYF. The CDR3 DNA reads TGTGCCAGCAGCCAAAGGGACAGTTATAGCACAGATACGCAGTATTTT.

The J gene is TRBJ1-4, the V gene TRBV14, with D perhaps matching TRBD1 (5 bases). In germline, CDR1 is SGHDN, CDR2 FVKESK. The CDR3 runs 14 residues. The V end was cut by 4 bases, the J end by 7 bases, with 13 bases between. The CDR3 DNA sequence: TGTGCCAGCAGCCCCTCAGGGTTCGGTGAAAAACTGTTTTTT. Translation gives CASSPSGFGEKLFF.

CDR3 sequence reads: CASSFYRNTEAFF. CDR3 nucleotides: TGTGCCAGCAGTTTTTACAGGAACACTGAAGCTTTCTTT. The chain is built from TRBV28 and TRBJ1-1; D not certain. V was clipped by 3 bases and J by 1 base, with 6 bases between them. The V gene's germline CDR1 is MDHEN and CDR2 SYDVKM. This CDR3 has 13 residues.

The gene calls are TRBV6-5 and TRBJ1-6; TRBD1 might be the D (5 bases). The CDR3 totals 15 residues. Trimming cost V 0 bases and J 5 bases, with 8 bases left between them. The germline V gene has CDR1 MNHEY and CDR2 SVGAGI. The CDR3 loop reads CASSYSAGNNSPLHF. The CDR3 nucleotides are TGTGCCAGCAGTTACTCGGCAGGGAATAATTCACCCCTCCACTTT.

V gene TRBV3-1 (or the pseudogene TRBV3-2) combines with J gene TRBJ2-7, with no clear D. The V and J ends lost 0 bases and 4 bases respectively, with 10 bases between them. The length of the CDR3 is 14 residues. Per the germline V gene, CDR1 is LGHDT and CDR2 is YNNKEL (reference sequence). The CDR3: CASSQDLVAYEQYF. The CDR3 DNA reads TGTGCCAGCAGCCAAGATCTTGTGGCTTACGAGCAGTACTTC.

The chain has TRBV7-2 and TRBJ2-7; the D is unclear. The CDR3 totals 13 residues. The germline V gene encodes CDR1 SGHTA and CDR2 FQGNSA. V lost 4 bases and J 4 bases, leaving 11 bases between the germline ends. Written as DNA, the CDR3 is TGTGCCAGCAGCTCCTGGAATAAATACGAGCAGTACTTC. Protein product: CASSSWNKYEQYF.

This clone has a single count. The gene calls are TRBV15 and TRBJ2-7; D gene ambiguous. V was clipped by 0 bases and J by 1 base, with 13 bases between them. The length of the CDR3 is 16 residues. Germline assignment: CDR1 LNHNV and CDR2 YYDKDF (reference sequence). CDR3 in amino acids: CATSRDPTETSYEQYF. CDR3 DNA: TGTGCCACCAGCAGAGATCCCACAGAGACATCCTACGAGCAGTACTTC.

The CDR3: CASREIQGTISYEQYF. The CDR3 bases are TGTGCCAGCAGGGAAATACAGGGGACGATATCCTACGAGCAGTACTTC. The rearrangement links TRBV28 to TRBJ2-7, with 7 bases matching TRBD1. CDR1 is MDHEN and CDR2 is SYDVKM in the germline V gene. V lost 6 bases and J lost 1; bases outside the gene matches: 12. The CDR3 is 16 residues long.

The rearrangement uses TRBV3-1 (or the pseudogene TRBV3-2) and TRBJ2-7, with TRBD2 matching over 11 bases. Germline trimming cut 1 base from V and 3 bases from J; bases unmatched to any gene: 5. The CDR3 runs 16 residues. Germline V gives CDR1 LGHDT, CDR2 YNNKEL (reference sequence). CDR3 loop: CASSQAPTSGDYEQYF. DNA of the CDR3: TGTGCCAGCAGCCAAGCACCGACTAGCGGGGACTACGAGCAGTACTTC.

The J gene is TRBJ2-3, the V gene TRBV9; D unresolved. CDR1 SGDLS and CDR2 YYNGEE come from the germline V gene. This CDR3 has 14 residues. V lost 0 bases and J lost 1, with 6 bases in between. CDR3 region: CASSVASGTDTQYF. CDR3 DNA sequence: TGTGCCAGCAGCGTAGCGTCGGGCACAGATACGCAGTATTTT.

As concerns this clone: The identical CDR3 is also encoded by other nucleotide sequences in the sample. In DNA, the CDR3 is TGTGCCAGCAGCTTGGGAAGCAATCAGCCCCAGCATTTT. Protein product: CASSLGSNQPQHF. V usage is TRBV5-6 and J usage is TRBJ1-5; D gene ambiguous. This CDR3 has 13 residues. The germline V gene encodes CDR1 SGHDT and CDR2 YYEEEE. V was shortened by 0 bases and J by 1 base, with 2 bases between the two germline ends.

V is TRBV7-3 and J is TRBJ2-3; TRBD2 might be the D (6 bases). This CDR3 is built from 14 residues. Between the trimmed V and J ends, which lost 2 bases and 0 bases, there was a span of 6 bases. CDR1 is SGHTA, CDR2 FQGTGA, per germline. For the CDR3, the DNA is TGTGCCAGCAGCTTAGCGGGAAGCACAGATACGCAGTATTTT. Protein: CASSLAGSTDTQYF.

The J gene is TRBJ2-3, the V gene TRBV29-1; a possible D gene is TRBD2 (5 bases). This CDR3 comprises 11 residues. Deletions cut 5 bases from V and 3 bases from J, with 6 bases between. The germline CDR1 and CDR2 sequences are SQVTM and ANQGSEA. The CDR3 loop is CSVRDTDTQYF. CDR3 sequence (DNA): TGCAGCGTTCGGGATACAGATACGCAGTATTTT.